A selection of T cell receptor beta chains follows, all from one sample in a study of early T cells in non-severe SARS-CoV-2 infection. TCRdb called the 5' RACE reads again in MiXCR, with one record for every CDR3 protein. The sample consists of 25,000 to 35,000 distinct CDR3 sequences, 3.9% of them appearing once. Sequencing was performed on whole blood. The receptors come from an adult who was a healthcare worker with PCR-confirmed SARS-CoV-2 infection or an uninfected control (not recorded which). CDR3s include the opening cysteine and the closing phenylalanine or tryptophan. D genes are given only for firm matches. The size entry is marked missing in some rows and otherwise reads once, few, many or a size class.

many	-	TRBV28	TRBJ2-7	TGTGCCAGCAGGGTGGGATCGTACGAGCAGTACTTC	CASRVGSYEQYF
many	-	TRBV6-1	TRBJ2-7	TGTGCCAGCAGCAAGGCCAGGGGCCCATCCTCTAGCTCCTACGAGCAGTACTTC	CASSKARGPSSSSYEQYF
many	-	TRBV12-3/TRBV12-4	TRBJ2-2	TGTGCCAGCAGTTTCGGAGGGATGGGGTCCGGGGAGCTGTTTTTT	CASSFGGMGSGELFF
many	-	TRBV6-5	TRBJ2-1	TGTGCCAGCAGTTACTTCCTAAGGCGGAGCTCCTACAATGAGCAGTTCTTC	CASSYFLRRSSYNEQFF
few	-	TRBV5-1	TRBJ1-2	TGCGCCAGCAGCTTGGAGGGTCCCGGAGGCTACACCTTC	CASSLEGPGGYTF
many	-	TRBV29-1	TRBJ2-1	TGCAGCGTTGTTAGGGACGGCCTTGGGAATGAGCAGTTCTTC	CSVVRDGLGNEQFF
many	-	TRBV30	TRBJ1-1	TGTGCCTGGAGTGTACTTGGGTACACTGAAGCTTTCTTT	CAWSVLGYTEAFF
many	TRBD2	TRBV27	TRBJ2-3	TGTGCCAGCAGTGATTGGGAAAGCGGGGGCTGGGGCACAGATACGCAGTATTTT	CASSDWESGGWGTDTQYF
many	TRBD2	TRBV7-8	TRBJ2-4	TGTGCCAGCAGCTTAGTTGTGACTAGCGGAAATTTAGCCAAAAACATTCAGTACTTC	CASSLVVTSGNLAKNIQYF
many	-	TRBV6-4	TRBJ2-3	TGTGCCAGCAGTGACGGGAGCACAGATACGCAGTATTTT	CASSDGSTDTQYF
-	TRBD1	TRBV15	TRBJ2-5	TGTGCCACCAGCAGAGATGGTGGGACAGGGAAATCGAGGAACCAGTACTTC	CATSRDGGTGKSRNQYF
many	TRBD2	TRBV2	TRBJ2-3	TGTGCCAGCAATTCCGGACTAGCGGGAGGGTCAGATACGCAGTATTTT	CASNSGLAGGSDTQYF
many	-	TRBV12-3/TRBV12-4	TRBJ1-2	TGTGCCAGCAGGGTCGAGGGTGAGGGCTACACCTTC	CASRVEGEGYTF
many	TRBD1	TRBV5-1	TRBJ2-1	TGCGCCAGCAATTACTTGGGGACAGGGGGCCTCAATGAGCAGTTCTTC	CASNYLGTGGLNEQFF
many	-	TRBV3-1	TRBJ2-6	TGTGCCAGCAGCCCTTCTGGGGCCAACGTCCTGACTTTC	CASSPSGANVLTF
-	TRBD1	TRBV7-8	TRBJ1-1	TGTGCCAGCAGCTATCGGCAGGGGGCCGCTGAAGCTTTCTTT	CASSYRQGAAEAFF
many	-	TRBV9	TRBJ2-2	TGTGCCAGCAGCGCCGAGTACACCGGGGAGCTGTTTTTT	CASSAEYTGELFF
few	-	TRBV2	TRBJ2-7	TGTGCCAGCAGCGCGGACAGTTCCTACGAGCAGTACTTC	CASSADSSYEQYF
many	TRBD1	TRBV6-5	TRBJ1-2	TGTGCCAGCAGTTACCAACAGGGGACCTATGGCTACACCTTC	CASSYQQGTYGYTF
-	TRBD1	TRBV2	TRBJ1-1	TGTGCCAGCAGTGCCACCGGGACAGGGGCTTTCGCTGAAGCTTTCTTT	CASSATGTGAFAEAFF
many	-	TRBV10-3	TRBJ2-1	TGTGCCATCAGTGACGGGCAGGGGCTAGGCAATGAGCAGTTCTTC	CAISDGQGLGNEQFF
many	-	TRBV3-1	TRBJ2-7	TGTGCCAGCAGCCAAGATCTAACGGTCGAGCAGTACTTC	CASSQDLTVEQYF
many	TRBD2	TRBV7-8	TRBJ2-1	TGTGCCAGCAGCCTCTTGACTAGCCTCCATGAGCAGTTCTTC	CASSLLTSLHEQFF
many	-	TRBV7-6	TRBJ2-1	TGTGCCAGCAGCCCCAGGGTCCTTAGCGGACGCTCCTACAATGAGCAGTTCTTC	CASSPRVLSGRSYNEQFF
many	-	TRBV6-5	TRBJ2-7	TGTGCCAGCAGTTACTCCGGGGTCGGGGAGCAGTACTTC	CASSYSGVGEQYF
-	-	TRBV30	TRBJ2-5	TGTGCCTGGAGTAACAGGGCAGAGACCCAGTACTTC	CAWSNRAETQYF
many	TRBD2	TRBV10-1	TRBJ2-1	TGCGCCAGCATTCGGACTAGCGGGAGGAACTACAATGAGCAGTTCTTC	CASIRTSGRNYNEQFF